This T cell receptor (beta chain) was sequenced in a study of blood T cell repertoires in COVID-19. In the study overall: Samples representing acute and convalescent COVID-19 were sourced from the United States, Italy and Spain. The analysed material was cDNA or gDNA that came from T cells, B-cell-depleted T cells, or PBMCs.

Across about 22 US areas, participants ranged in age from about 18 to 90 years. Source study methods: Reference gene primer amplification gave estimated nucleated cell counts. TCRdb's copy holds only in-frame clones and misses some; the assay was immunoSEQ multiplex PCR. D and trimming come from the DNA, and the V and J calls and clone size come from that table. Found here are 200,000 to 250,000 clones, 87% of them singletons; the top ten hold approximately 10%. At least ten counts were recorded for this clone. This CDR3 contains 14 residues. V was cut by 3 bases and J by 4 bases, with 12 bases left in between. The germline V gene encodes CDR1 LNHDA and CDR2 SQIVND (reference sequence).

This clonotype was obtained from a man between 18 and 29 years old with acute COVID-19. What was sequenced was PBMCs or T cells enriched from blood (not recorded which). The chain recombines TRBV19 with TRBJ1-1, with D unclear. The DNA for the CDR3 is TGTGCCAGTAGTATGGGCCCATACACCACTGAAGCTTTCTTT. This sequence encodes CASSMGPYTTEAFF. The complete variable domain, with remaining parts taken from reference TRBV19 and TRBJ1-1, reads DGGITQSPKYLFRKEGQNVTLSCEQNLNHDAMYWYRQDPGQGLRLIYYSQIVNDFQKGDIAEGYSVSREKKESFPLTVTSAQKNPTAFYLCASSMGPYTTEAFFGQGTRLTVV.